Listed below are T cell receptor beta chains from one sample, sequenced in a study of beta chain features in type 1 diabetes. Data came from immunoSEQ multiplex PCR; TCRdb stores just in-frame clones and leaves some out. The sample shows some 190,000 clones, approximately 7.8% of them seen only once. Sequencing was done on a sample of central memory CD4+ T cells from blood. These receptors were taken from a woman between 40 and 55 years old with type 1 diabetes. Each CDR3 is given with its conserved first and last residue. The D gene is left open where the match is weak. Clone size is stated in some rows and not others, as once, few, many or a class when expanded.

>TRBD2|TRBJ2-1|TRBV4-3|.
TGCGCCAGCAGCAGTCAGCGGGGAAATGAGCAGTTCTTC
CASSSQRGNEQFF
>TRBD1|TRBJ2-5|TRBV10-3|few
TGTGCCATCATGGGACAGGGAGGGCAGACCCAGTACTTC
CAIMGQGGQTQYF
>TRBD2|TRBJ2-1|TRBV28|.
TGTGCCAGCAGTTTATTGGGTCGGGAGGGACACAATGAGCAGTTCTTC
CASSLLGREGHNEQFF
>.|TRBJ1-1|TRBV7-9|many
TGTGCCAGCAGCTTAGCGCTAGGGCGGGACGAAGCTTTCTTT
CASSLALGRDEAFF
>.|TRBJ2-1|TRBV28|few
TGTGCCAGCAGCCCTTCGGACTCACTCCACCTGGGGCAGTTCTTC
CASSPSDSLHLGQFF
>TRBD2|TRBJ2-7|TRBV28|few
TGTGCCAGCGGACTAGCGGGGGAAGGATCCTACGAGCAGTACTTC
CASGLAGEGSYEQYF
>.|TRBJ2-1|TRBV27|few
TGTGCCAGCAACAGAGCACAGGCCCCTAGTGAGCAGTTCTTC
CASNRAQAPSEQFF
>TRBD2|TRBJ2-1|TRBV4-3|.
TGCGCCAGCAGCCAAGATAAGGCTAGCGGGAGAAGGTCCTACAATGAGCAGTTCTTC
CASSQDKASGRRSYNEQFF
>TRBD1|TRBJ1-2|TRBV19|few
TGTGCCAGTGCTCCGACAGGGCAAAACTATGGCTACACCTTC
CASAPTGQNYGYTF
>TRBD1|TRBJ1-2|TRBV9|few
TGTGCCAGCAGCCTTGAACCTACAGGGGGTGCGGATGGCTACACCTTC
CASSLEPTGGADGYTF
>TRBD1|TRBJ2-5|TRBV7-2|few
TGTGCCAGCAGCTTAACTGACAGGGTGGAGACCCAGTACTTC
CASSLTDRVETQYF